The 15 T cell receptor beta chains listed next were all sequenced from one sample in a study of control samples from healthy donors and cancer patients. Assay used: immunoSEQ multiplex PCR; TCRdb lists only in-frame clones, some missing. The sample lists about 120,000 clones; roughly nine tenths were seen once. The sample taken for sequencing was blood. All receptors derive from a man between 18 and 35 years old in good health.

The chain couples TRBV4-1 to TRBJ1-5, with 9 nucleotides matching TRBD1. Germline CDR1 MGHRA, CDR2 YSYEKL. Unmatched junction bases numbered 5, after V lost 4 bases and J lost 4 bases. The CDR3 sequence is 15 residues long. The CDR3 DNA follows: TGCGCCAGCAGCCTTTGGGACAGGGATAATCAGCCCCAGCATTTT. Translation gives CASSLWDRDNQPQHF.

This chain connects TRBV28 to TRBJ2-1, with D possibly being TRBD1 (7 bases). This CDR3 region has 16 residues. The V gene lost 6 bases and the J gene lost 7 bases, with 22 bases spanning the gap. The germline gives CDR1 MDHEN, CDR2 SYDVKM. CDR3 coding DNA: TGTGCCAGCAGACAGATGAAGGGGGCACGGGGGAATGAGCAGTTCTTC. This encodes CASRQMKGARGNEQFF.

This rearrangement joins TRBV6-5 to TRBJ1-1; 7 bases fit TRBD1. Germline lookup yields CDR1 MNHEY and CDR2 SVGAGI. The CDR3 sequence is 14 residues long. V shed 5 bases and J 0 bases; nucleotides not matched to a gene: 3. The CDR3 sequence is CASSPTGLNTEAFF. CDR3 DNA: TGTGCCAGCAGTCCGACAGGGCTGAACACTGAAGCTTTCTTT.

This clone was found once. The CDR3 DNA follows: TGTGCCAGCAGTCGCGGACAGGGGGCTTTTTATGGCTACACCTTC. Translating gives CASSRGQGAFYGYTF. This chain uses TRBV27 with TRBJ1-2; 11 bases align to TRBD1. The CDR3 runs 15 residues. V dropped 5 bases and J dropped 5; count of bases not matched to a gene: 7. Germline V lookup: CDR1 MNHEY, CDR2 SMNVEV (reference sequence).

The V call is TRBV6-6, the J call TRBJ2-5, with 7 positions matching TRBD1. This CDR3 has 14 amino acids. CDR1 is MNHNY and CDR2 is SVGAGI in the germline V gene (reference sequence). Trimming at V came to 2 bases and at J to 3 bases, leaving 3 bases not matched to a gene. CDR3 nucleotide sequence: TGTGCCAGCAGTTACAGTGGACAGGAAGAGACCCAGTACTTC. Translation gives CASSYSGQEETQYF.

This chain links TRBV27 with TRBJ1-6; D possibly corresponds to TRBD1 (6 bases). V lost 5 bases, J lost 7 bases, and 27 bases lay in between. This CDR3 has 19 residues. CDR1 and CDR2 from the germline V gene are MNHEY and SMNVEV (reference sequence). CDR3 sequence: CASSLRYVCGGAGNSPLHF. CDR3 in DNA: TGTGCCAGCAGTCTAAGGTATGTCTGCGGGGGCGCGGGGAATTCACCCCTCCACTTT.

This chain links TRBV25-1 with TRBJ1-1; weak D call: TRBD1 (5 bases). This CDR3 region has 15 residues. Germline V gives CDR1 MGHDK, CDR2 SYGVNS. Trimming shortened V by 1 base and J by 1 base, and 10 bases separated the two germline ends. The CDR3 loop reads CASSESGAPNTEAFF. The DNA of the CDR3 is TGTGCCAGCAGTGAATCCGGGGCACCGAACACTGAAGCTTTCTTT.

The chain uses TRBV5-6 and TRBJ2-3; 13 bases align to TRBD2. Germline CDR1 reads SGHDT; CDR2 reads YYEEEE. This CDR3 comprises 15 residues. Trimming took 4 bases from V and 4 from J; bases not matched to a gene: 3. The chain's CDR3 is CASSLGLAGADTQYF. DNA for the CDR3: TGTGCCAGCAGCCTAGGACTAGCGGGAGCAGATACGCAGTATTTT.

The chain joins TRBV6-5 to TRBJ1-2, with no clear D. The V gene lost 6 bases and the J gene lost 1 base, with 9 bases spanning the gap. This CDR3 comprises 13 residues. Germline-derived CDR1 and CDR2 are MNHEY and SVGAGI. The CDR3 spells CASRASDNYGYTF. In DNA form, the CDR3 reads TGTGCCAGCAGGGCCTCTGATAACTATGGCTACACCTTC.

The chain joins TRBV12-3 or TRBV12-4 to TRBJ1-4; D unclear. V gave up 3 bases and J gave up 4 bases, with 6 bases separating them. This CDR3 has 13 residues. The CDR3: CASSFHDNEKLFF. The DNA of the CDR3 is TGTGCCAGCAGTTTTCATGATAATGAAAAACTGTTTTTT.

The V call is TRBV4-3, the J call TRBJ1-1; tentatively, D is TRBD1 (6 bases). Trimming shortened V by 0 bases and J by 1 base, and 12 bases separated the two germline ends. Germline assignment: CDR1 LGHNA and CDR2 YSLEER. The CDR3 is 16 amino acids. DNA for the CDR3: TGCGCCAGCAGCCAAGATCCCGGCAGGGGGAACACTGAAGCTTTCTTT. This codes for CASSQDPGRGNTEAFF.

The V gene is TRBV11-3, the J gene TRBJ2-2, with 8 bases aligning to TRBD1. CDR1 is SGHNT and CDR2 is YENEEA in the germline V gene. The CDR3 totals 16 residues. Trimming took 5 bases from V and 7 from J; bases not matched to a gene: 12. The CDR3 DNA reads TGTGCCAGCAGCCCCAGGACAGGGCCCTACGACGGGGAGCTGTTTTTT. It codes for CASSPRTGPYDGELFF.

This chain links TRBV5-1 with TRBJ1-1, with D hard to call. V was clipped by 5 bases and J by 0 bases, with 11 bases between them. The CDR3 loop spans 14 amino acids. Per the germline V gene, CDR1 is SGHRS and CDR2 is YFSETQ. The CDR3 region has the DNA TGCGCCAGCAGTGTGACCTTTATGAACACTGAAGCTTTCTTT. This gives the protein CASSVTFMNTEAFF.

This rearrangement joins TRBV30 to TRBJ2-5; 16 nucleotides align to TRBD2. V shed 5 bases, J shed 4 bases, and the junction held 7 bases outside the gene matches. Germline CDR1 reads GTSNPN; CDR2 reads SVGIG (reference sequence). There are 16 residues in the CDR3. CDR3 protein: CAWEGLAGGPGETQYF. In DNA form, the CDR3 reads TGTGCCTGGGAGGGACTAGCGGGAGGGCCCGGAGAGACCCAGTACTTC.

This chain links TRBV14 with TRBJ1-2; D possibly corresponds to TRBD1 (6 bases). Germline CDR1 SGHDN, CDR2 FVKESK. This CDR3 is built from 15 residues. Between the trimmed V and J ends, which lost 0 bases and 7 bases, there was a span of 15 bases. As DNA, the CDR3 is TGTGCCAGCAGCCAAGAGCGGGCGGGGGGCGGTGGCTACACCTTC. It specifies CASSQERAGGGGYTF.